What follows are 15 T cell receptor beta chains derived from one specimen sequenced in a study of siplizumab effects on memory and regulatory T cells. This table comes from immunoSEQ multiplex PCR, and its TCRdb copy is limited to in-frame clones, with some not included. The table lists some 120,000 clones, around 93% of them singletons. The specimen was non-Treg CD4+ T cells sorted from blood. These receptors were taken from a human donor in good health.

The genes are TRBV5-1 and TRBJ1-1; D not resolved. Germline values: CDR1 SGHRS, CDR2 YFSETQ. The length of the CDR3 is 13 residues. Trimming cost V 5 bases and J 1 base, with 9 bases left between them. The CDR3, as DNA: TGCGCCAGCAGTGGTTGGGGGAACACTGAAGCTTTCTTT. Translating it yields CASSGWGNTEAFF.

The CDR3, as DNA: TGTGCCAGCAGCTTTGGGGGAACGGGGGGCTACACCTTC. This sequence encodes CASSFGGTGGYTF. This rearrangement joins TRBV5-4 to TRBJ1-2; possible D gene TRBD1, 5 bases. Germline V gene sequence: CDR1 SGHNT, CDR2 YYREEE (reference sequence). The CDR3 is 13 residues long. V was trimmed by 2 bases and J by 8 bases, leaving 13 bases between them. The variable domain in full, with the rest retrieved from reference TRBV5-4 and TRBJ1-2, is ETGVTQSPTHLIKTRGQQVTLRCSSQSGHNTVSWYQQALGQGPQFIFQYYREEENGRGNFPPRFSGLQFPNYSSELNVNALELDDSALYLCASSFGGTGGYTFGSGTRLTVV.

The chain has TRBV30 and TRBJ2-5; D not resolved. V gave up 4 bases and J gave up 1 base, with 10 bases separating them. Germline assignment: CDR1 GTSNPN and CDR2 SVGIG (reference sequence). The CDR3 is made up of 13 amino acids. The CDR3 loop is CAWTPGVQETQYF. The CDR3 bases are TGTGCCTGGACTCCAGGAGTCCAAGAGACCCAGTACTTC. The full variable domain, in which reference TRBV30 and TRBJ2-5 provide the parts outside the CDR3, is SQTIHQWPATLVQPVGSPLSLECTVEGTSNPNLYWYRQAAGRGLQLLFYSVGIGQISSEVPQNLSASRPQDRQFILSSKKLLLSDSGFYLCAWTPGVQETQYFGPGTRLLVL.

The chain uses TRBV12-5 and TRBJ1-1; no clear D. The V end was cut by 10 bases, the J end by 1 base, with 10 bases between. CDR1 and CDR2 (germline): LGHNT, FRNRAP. The CDR3 length is 12 residues. CDR3 protein: CATLEQNTEAFF. DNA for the CDR3: TGTGCTACCCTAGAACAGAACACTGAAGCTTTCTTT.

The V gene is TRBV28, the J gene TRBJ1-2, with D possibly being TRBD1 (5 bases). The CDR3 spans 12 residues. V lost 6 bases, J lost 4 bases, and 9 bases lay in between. Germline V lookup: CDR1 MDHEN, CDR2 SYDVKM. The CDR3 spells CASRGETYGYTF. Written as DNA, the CDR3 is TGTGCCAGCAGGGGGGAAACCTATGGCTACACCTTC.

The chain has TRBV5-6 and TRBJ2-2; D is unresolved. This CDR3 is built from 14 residues. Trimming pared 0 bases from V and 8 bases from J, leaving 11 bases between. Germline CDR1 and CDR2: SGHDT and YYEEEE. CDR3 in DNA: TGTGCCAGCAGCTTGGCCTCGTTACAGGGGGAGCTGTTTTTT. Translation gives CASSLASLQGELFF.

The genes are TRBV6-5 and TRBJ1-5; the D gene is possibly TRBD1 (6 bases). This CDR3 spans 15 amino acids. Per germline, CDR1 MNHEY and CDR2 SVGAGI. The ends were cut back, 6 bases at V and 1 base at J, with 13 bases in the middle. CDR3 sequence (DNA): TGTGCCAGCAGACGGGAGGGGGGCAGCAATCAGCCCCAGCATTTT. This codes for CASRREGGSNQPQHF.

The J gene is TRBJ2-5, the V gene TRBV7-3; D uncertain. V was trimmed by 5 bases and J by 5 bases, leaving 12 bases between them. Germline assignment: CDR1 SGHTA and CDR2 FQGTGA. CDR3 length equals 13 residues. CDR3 protein: CASSMDVWETQYF. The CDR3 nucleotides are TGTGCCAGCAGCATGGACGTCTGGGAGACCCAGTACTTC. The full variable domain, in which reference TRBV7-3 and TRBJ2-5 provide the parts outside the CDR3, is GAGVSQTPSNKVTEKGKYVELRCDPISGHTALYWYRQSLGQGPEFLIYFQGTGAADDSGLPNDRFFAVRPEGSVSTLKIQRTERGDSAVYLCASSMDVWETQYFGPGTRLLVL.

The chain employs TRBV5-4 and TRBJ1-1; tentatively, D is TRBD1 (5 bases). The V gene lost 3 bases and the J gene lost 1 base, with 13 bases spanning the gap. CDR3 size: 15 residues. Germline CDR1 is SGHNT and CDR2 is YYREEE (reference sequence). CDR3 bases: TGTGCCAGCAGCTCTACATCGACAGCGAACACTGAAGCTTTCTTT. Its protein product is CASSSTSTANTEAFF.

In its sample, this clone was seen a few times. The chain has TRBV4-3 and TRBJ2-7, with D possibly being TRBD2 (5 bases). The CDR3 runs to 18 residues. The V end was cut by 0 bases, the J end by 0 bases, with 18 bases between. The germline V gene encodes CDR1 LGHNA and CDR2 YSLEER. In DNA form, the CDR3 reads TGCGCCAGCAGCCAAGAGTACGGTCAGCGGCGAAACTCCTACGAGCAGTACTTC. This gives the protein CASSQEYGQRRNSYEQYF.

The chain couples TRBV27 to TRBJ1-5, with D unclear. The CDR3 is 18 residues long. Germline V gene lookup returns CDR1 MNHEY and CDR2 SMNVEV (reference sequence). The germline V and J ends were trimmed by 4 bases and 0 bases, with 19 bases remaining between them. CDR3 region: CASSSLLSLHNSNQPQHF. DNA for the CDR3: TGTGCCAGCAGTTCACTCCTATCCCTACATAATAGCAATCAGCCCCAGCATTTT.

The V gene is TRBV5-4, the J gene TRBJ2-3; maybe TRBD2 (7 bases). Germline CDR1 and CDR2: SGHNT and YYREEE (reference sequence). Trimming took 7 bases from V and 6 from J, leaving 18 bases between them. The CDR3 spans 14 residues. The CDR3 is CASAWGGRSDTQYF. CDR3 nucleotide sequence: TGTGCCAGCGCTTGGGGGGGGCGGTCTGATACGCAGTATTTT.

V is TRBV7-9 and J is TRBJ1-3; D remains ambiguous. Germline lookup yields CDR1 SEHNR and CDR2 FQNEAQ (reference sequence). Trimming took 1 base from V and 0 from J, leaving 4 bases between them. CDR3 size: 14 residues. CDR3 sequence: CASSLVLSGNTIYF. CDR3 sequence (DNA): TGTGCCAGCAGCTTAGTGCTCTCTGGAAACACCATATATTTT.

The J gene is TRBJ2-2, the V gene TRBV7-3; TRBD2 matches at 9 bases. This CDR3 has 16 amino acids. Germline-derived CDR1 and CDR2 are SGHTA and FQGTGA. V dropped 0 bases and J dropped 4; count of bases not matched to a gene: 3. CDR3 region: CASSLTGTSITGELFF. CDR3 in DNA: TGTGCCAGCAGCTTAACCGGGACTAGCATCACCGGGGAGCTGTTTTTT.

The chain has TRBV5-1 and TRBJ2-7; 9 bases line up with TRBD1. This CDR3 region has 15 residues. Germline loops: CDR1 SGHRS, CDR2 YFSETQ. Germline trimming cut 4 bases from V and 3 bases from J; bases unmatched to any gene: 8. The CDR3 spells CASSILRDRDYEQYF. CDR3 bases: TGCGCCAGCAGCATCCTCCGGGACAGGGACTACGAGCAGTACTTC.